This is a list of T cell receptor beta chains from one sample in a study of beta chain features in type 1 diabetes. Method: immunoSEQ multiplex PCR; TCRdb's copy keeps in-frame clones and lacks some. Seen here are about 930,000 clones, about a sixth observed once, and the top ten hold 0.02% to 0.025%. Sequencing was carried out using naive CD4+ T cells from blood. The receptors were gathered from a woman between 18 and 29 years old in good health. Both conserved end residues are part of each CDR3. D genes are given only for firm matches. Clone size is not always given. Where it is, it says once, few, many or a class for expanded clones.

J: TRBJ2-6
D: TRBD1
size: -
V: TRBV5-4
CDR3: CASSRSRDRAGANVLTF
DNA: TGTGCCAGCAGCCGGTCCCGGGACAGGGCTGGGGCCAACGTCCTGACTTTC

J: TRBJ2-3
D: -
size: few
V: TRBV5-1
CDR3: CASSYDGSRTDTQYF
DNA: TGCGCCAGCAGCTACGACGGGTCCCGCACAGATACGCAGTATTTT

J: TRBJ2-5
D: -
size: -
V: TRBV2
CDR3: CASNGLWTLQETQYF
DNA: TGTGCCAGCAATGGCCTTTGGACTCTTCAAGAGACCCAGTACTTC

J: TRBJ2-1
D: -
size: few
V: TRBV27
CDR3: CASSSSLSSYNEQFF
DNA: TGTGCCAGCAGTTCCTCATTAAGCTCCTACAATGAGCAGTTCTTC

J: TRBJ2-1
D: -
size: few
V: TRBV28
CDR3: CASSLTEGLGNEQFF
DNA: TGTGCCAGCAGTTTAACGGAGGGGTTGGGCAATGAGCAGTTCTTC

J: TRBJ2-1
D: -
size: -
V: TRBV7-3
CDR3: CASSLRSSSHNEQFF
DNA: TGTGCCAGCAGCTTAAGGTCTAGCTCCCACAATGAGCAGTTCTTC

J: TRBJ2-7
D: TRBD2
size: -
V: TRBV6-6
CDR3: CASSYSTSGSGREQYF
DNA: TGTGCCAGCAGTTACTCGACTAGCGGGAGTGGGCGCGAGCAGTACTTC

J: TRBJ1-2
D: -
size: once
V: TRBV18
CDR3: CASSLMDGGYGYTF
DNA: TGTGCCAGCTCACTTATGGACGGGGGCTATGGCTACACCTTC

J: TRBJ1-2
D: -
size: -
V: TRBV28
CDR3: CASLSLPGTGGYTF
DNA: TGTGCCAGCCTCAGTTTACCGGGGACGGGTGGCTACACCTTC

J: TRBJ2-4
D: -
size: few
V: TRBV4-1
CDR3: CASSQDSNIQYF
DNA: TGCGCCAGCAGCCAAGATTCAAACATTCAGTACTTC

J: TRBJ2-1
D: -
size: many
V: TRBV10-3
CDR3: CAISVDSYNEQFF
DNA: TGTGCCATCAGTGTGGACAGTTACAATGAGCAGTTCTTC

J: TRBJ2-1
D: TRBD2
size: -
V: TRBV27
CDR3: CASSLRAGGYNEQFF
DNA: TGTGCCAGCAGTTTACGCGCGGGAGGGTACAATGAGCAGTTCTTC

J: TRBJ1-1
D: -
size: -
V: TRBV7-3
CDR3: CASSFEEVSTEAFF
DNA: TGTGCCAGCAGCTTTGAAGAGGTTTCCACTGAAGCTTTCTTT

J: TRBJ2-7
D: -
size: -
V: TRBV25-1
CDR3: CASSERAEQYF
DNA: TGTGCCAGCAGTGAACGGGCCGAGCAGTACTTC

J: TRBJ2-1
D: TRBD2
size: -
V: TRBV27
CDR3: CASSLGRLAGRSEQFF
DNA: TGTGCCAGCAGTTTAGGGCGACTAGCGGGACGGAGTGAGCAGTTCTTC

J: TRBJ2-1
D: -
size: -
V: TRBV19
CDR3: CASSMVPGVSYNEQFF
DNA: TGTGCCAGTAGTATGGTTCCGGGAGTCTCCTACAATGAGCAGTTCTTC

J: TRBJ1-5
D: -
size: -
V: TRBV6-4
CDR3: CASIKGVQPQHF
DNA: TGTGCCAGCATTAAAGGGGTTCAGCCCCAGCATTTT

J: TRBJ1-2
D: -
size: once
V: TRBV7-9
CDR3: CASSLQGLANYGYTF
DNA: TGTGCCAGCAGCTTACAGGGGCTAGCTAACTATGGCTACACCTTC

J: TRBJ2-7
D: -
size: few
V: TRBV14
CDR3: CASSQVLSYEQYF
DNA: TGTGCCAGCAGCCAAGTTCTGTCCTACGAGCAGTACTTC

J: TRBJ1-1
D: -
size: few
V: TRBV18
CDR3: CASSYVNTEAFF
DNA: TGTGCCAGCTCCTACGTGAACACTGAAGCTTTCTTT

J: TRBJ2-2
D: -
size: few
V: TRBV28
CDR3: CASSGHRVEYTGELFF
DNA: TGTGCCAGCAGTGGCCACAGGGTTGAATACACCGGGGAGCTGTTTTTT

J: TRBJ2-5
D: TRBD1
size: -
V: TRBV6-1
CDR3: CASSDAQGTDLFETQYF
DNA: TGTGCCAGCAGTGACGCCCAAGGGACAGACCTTTTTGAGACCCAGTACTTC

J: TRBJ2-4
D: TRBD1
size: -
V: TRBV18
CDR3: CASSQGTGAQNIQYF
DNA: TGTGCCAGCTCCCAGGGGACAGGGGCTCAAAACATTCAGTACTTC

J: TRBJ2-7
D: TRBD2
size: -
V: TRBV7-9
CDR3: CAPPSSGRNGEQYF
DNA: TGTGCCCCTCCCTCTAGCGGGAGGAACGGCGAGCAGTACTTC

J: TRBJ2-2
D: -
size: -
V: TRBV9
CDR3: CASSVGFTGELFF
DNA: TGTGCCAGCAGCGTGGGTTTCACCGGGGAGCTGTTTTTT

J: TRBJ1-3
D: TRBD1
size: few
V: TRBV7-2
CDR3: CASSPGTGEYGNTIYF
DNA: TGTGCCAGCAGCCCCGGGACAGGGGAATATGGAAACACCATATATTTT

J: TRBJ2-7
D: TRBD2
size: few
V: TRBV4-2
CDR3: CASSQGLVASGSGGFYEQYF
DNA: TGTGCCAGCAGCCAAGGGTTGGTGGCTAGCGGGAGTGGTGGGTTCTACGAGCAGTACTTC

J: TRBJ1-1
D: -
size: -
V: TRBV10-3
CDR3: CAISEFRGRSNTEAFF
DNA: TGTGCCATCAGTGAGTTCAGGGGTCGATCGAACACTGAAGCTTTCTTT

J: TRBJ2-3
D: -
size: -
V: TRBV9
CDR3: CASSVAWRVGTQYF
DNA: TGTGCCAGCAGCGTAGCCTGGCGGGTGGGTACGCAGTATTTT

J: TRBJ2-4
D: TRBD1
size: -
V: TRBV19
CDR3: CASSIGNRGNIQYF
DNA: TGTGCCAGTAGTATAGGGAACAGGGGTAACATTCAGTACTTC

J: TRBJ2-7
D: TRBD2
size: once
V: TRBV5-4
CDR3: CASRTAGSHEQYF
DNA: TGTGCCAGCAGGACAGCGGGGAGCCACGAGCAGTACTTC

J: TRBJ2-5
D: -
size: -
V: TRBV5-1
CDR3: CASSLALSAYQETQYF
DNA: TGCGCCAGCAGCTTGGCCTTGTCGGCCTACCAAGAGACCCAGTACTTC

J: TRBJ1-2
D: -
size: -
V: TRBV6-1
CDR3: CASRRQSGPRGYTF
DNA: TGTGCCAGCAGGCGACAGTCAGGGCCGCGGGGCTACACCTTC

J: TRBJ2-1
D: -
size: -
V: TRBV11-3
CDR3: CASSWGLGEQFF
DNA: TGTGCCAGCAGCTGGGGGTTAGGCGAGCAGTTCTTC

J: TRBJ2-1
D: -
size: -
V: TRBV7-2
CDR3: CASSLAAYNEQFF
DNA: TGTGCCAGCAGCTTGGCAGCATACAATGAGCAGTTCTTC

J: TRBJ1-1
D: TRBD1
size: -
V: TRBV7-9
CDR3: CASSLGAGGFGTEAFF
DNA: TGTGCCAGCAGCTTAGGGGCAGGGGGGTTCGGCACTGAAGCTTTCTTT

J: TRBJ1-6
D: -
size: few
V: TRBV11-2
CDR3: CASSLSDSRNSPLHF
DNA: TGTGCCAGCAGCTTATCGGACAGCCGTAATTCACCCCTCCACTTT

J: TRBJ2-1
D: -
size: -
V: TRBV18
CDR3: CASSPSQTDYNEQFF
DNA: TGTGCCAGCTCACCCAGTCAAACTGACTACAATGAGCAGTTCTTC

J: TRBJ2-7
D: -
size: few
V: TRBV28
CDR3: CASRLDLVGSYEQYF
DNA: TGTGCCAGCAGGTTGGACCTCGTGGGGTCCTACGAGCAGTACTTC

J: TRBJ1-5
D: TRBD1
size: -
V: TRBV29-1
CDR3: CSVALTGDGQPQHF
DNA: TGCAGCGTTGCTTTAACAGGGGACGGTCAGCCCCAGCATTTT

J: TRBJ2-7
D: TRBD1
size: -
V: TRBV4-2
CDR3: CASSQTGQGFYEQYF
DNA: TGTGCCAGCAGCCAAACGGGACAGGGTTTCTACGAGCAGTACTTC

J: TRBJ2-7
D: TRBD2
size: -
V: TRBV19
CDR3: CASSPRSGSNSYEQYF
DNA: TGTGCCAGTAGCCCCCGTAGCGGGAGCAACTCCTACGAGCAGTACTTC

J: TRBJ1-4
D: TRBD1
size: -
V: TRBV29-1
CDR3: CSAGQGGEKLFF
DNA: TGCAGCGCTGGACAGGGAGGCGAAAAACTGTTTTTT

J: TRBJ2-2
D: TRBD2
size: -
V: TRBV28
CDR3: CATRGSGSAGELFF
DNA: TGTGCCACCCGGGGTAGCGGGAGTGCGGGGGAGCTGTTTTTT